This is a list of T cell receptor beta chains from one sample in a study of cytomegalovirus exposure and HLA in healthy donors. The repertoire was sequenced with immunoSEQ multiplex PCR; TCRdb's copy has only in-frame clones and lacks some. The sample lists around 170,000 clones; more than 75% were seen once. Input material: PBMCs. These receptors were obtained from a woman aged 30 to 39 in good health and CMV-seropositive. CDR3s leave out the opening cysteine and the closing phenylalanine or tryptophan. Fields, in order: clone size, J gene, V gene, CDR3 protein. Clone size is shown for a subset of rows, as once, few, many or a class of expanded clone.

>NA|TRBJ1-4|TRBV25-1
ASTDRGRNEKLF
>NA|TRBJ2-3|TRBV4-2
ATGASGADTQY
>few|TRBJ2-7|TRBV11-2
ASSWTGVFRGEQY
>NA|TRBJ2-7|TRBV5-6
ASSKDRFSYEQY
>NA|TRBJ2-2|TRBV9
ASSPLLLTGPSTGELF
>once|TRBJ1-3|TRBV30
AWTVPGNGNTIY
>NA|TRBJ1-2|TRBV28
ASSLPGHPNYGYT
>once|TRBJ2-7|TRBV4-1
ASSQDPRGRTYEQY
>NA|NA|TRBV10-3
AIGPRTGGLGSYEQY
>few|TRBJ1-1|TRBV15
ATSRVAGTGGTEAF
>NA|TRBJ2-3|TRBV4-2
ASSRLAGGPGDTQY
>once|NA|TRBV5-6
ASSSPRVPSYEQY
>NA|NA|TRBV5-6
ASSLGTGGPYEQY
>once|TRBJ1-4|TRBV28
ASRPGGANEKLF
>NA|TRBJ2-1|TRBV9
ASSVEGQGRNEQF
>NA|TRBJ1-6|TRBV6-5
ASSWDRNSPLH
>NA|TRBJ2-3|TRBV4-1
ASSQESVYTDTQY
>NA|TRBJ2-6|TRBV28
ASSLTPGSGANVLT